The 5 T cell receptor beta chains below come from one sample, sequenced in a study of CD8+ T cells in alopecia areata. In each case, RNA was isolated and then reverse transcribed into cDNA as the sequencing template. The data were produced by immunoSEQ multiplex PCR, yet TCRdb's version contains in-frame clones alone and is incomplete. The sample lists roughly 220,000 clones; 35% to 45% were seen once. Documented treatment: oral pan-JAK inhibitor, 5-10 mg twice daily. The sequencing here drew on CD4+ T cells sorted from blood, taken at roughly week 30, from a patient treated with tofacitinib. These receptors were collected from a human donor with alopecia areata.

This chain connects TRBV15 to TRBJ1-5, with D uncertain. The CDR3 has 15 residues. V was trimmed by 0 bases and J by 0 bases, leaving 6 bases between them. From germline, CDR1 is LNHNV and CDR2 YYDKDF (reference sequence). This chain's CDR3 is CATSRDKNSNQPQHF. In DNA form, the CDR3 reads TGTGCCACCAGCAGAGATAAGAATAGCAATCAGCCCCAGCATTTT.

The chain recombines TRBV10-3 with TRBJ1-1, with 7 bases identical to TRBD1. V was clipped by 4 bases and J by 6 bases; unmatched bases: 8. Germline V gene sequence: CDR1 ENHRY, CDR2 SYGVKD. The CDR3 totals 14 residues. The CDR3 DNA is TGTGCCATCAGTGCATCAGGGGGAGACGCTGAAGCTTTCTTT. Encoded protein: CAISASGGDAEAFF.

This clone was counted between two and nine times. This rearrangement joins TRBV7-9 to TRBJ2-4; 9 nucleotides align to TRBD1. This CDR3 contains 15 residues. Trimming cost V 0 bases and J 7 bases; bases outside gene matches: 4. CDR1 and CDR2 from the germline V gene are SEHNR and FQNEAQ (reference sequence). CDR3 protein: CASSLAGTGFNIQYF. The CDR3 DNA reads as TGTGCCAGCAGCTTAGCGGGGACAGGGTTTAACATTCAGTACTTC.

Worth noting for this clone: This specimen includes other DNA sequences encoding the same CDR3. This chain joins TRBV6-5 and TRBJ2-3; D remains ambiguous. V was pared by 11 bases and J by 4 bases, with 10 bases between. CDR1 and CDR2 from the germline V gene are MNHEY and SVGAGI. The CDR3 runs to 11 residues. The CDR3 coding sequence is TGTGCCTCTACCCGGGCAGATACGCAGTATTTT. Translation gives CASTRADTQYF.

The chain has TRBV30 and TRBJ2-7; tentatively, D is TRBD2 (6 bases). Trimming took off 0 bases at V and 5 bases at J, with 17 bases between the two ends. The germline V gene has CDR1 GTSNPN and CDR2 SVGIG (reference sequence). The CDR3 is 15 amino acids. The CDR3: CAWSVLDSRGNEQYF. The CDR3 DNA sequence: TGTGCCTGGAGTGTACTGGACTCACGGGGGAACGAGCAGTACTTC.